These T cell receptor beta chains were read from a single sample in a study of T cell responses to AZD1222 COVID-19 vaccine. TCRdb's copy holds only in-frame clones and misses some; the assay was immunoSEQ multiplex PCR. The sample has approximately 130,000 clones; 85% to 90% are singletons. This specimen consisted of peripheral blood, obtained on day 0 of MenACWY control vaccination. The receptors here all came from an adult in good health. The CDR3 runs from the conserved cysteine through the conserved F or W.

V gene: TRBV3-1/TRBV3-2
J gene: TRBJ1-2
CDR3 protein: CASSQEGQGASYYGYTF

V gene: TRBV7-9
J gene: TRBJ2-5
CDR3 protein: CASSPGVASGSLETQYF

V gene: TRBV6-4
J gene: TRBJ1-6
CDR3 protein: CASSEEGFASPLHF

V gene: TRBV5-1
J gene: TRBJ1-2
CDR3 protein: CASSLTDGYTF

V gene: TRBV5-1
J gene: TRBJ2-3
CDR3 protein: CASSPRLGTDTQYF

V gene: TRBV5-5
J gene: TRBJ1-1
CDR3 protein: CASSTRQGYTEAFF

V gene: TRBV6-2/TRBV6-3
J gene: TRBJ2-5
CDR3 protein: CASSYSRDVGLGETQYF

V gene: TRBV7-8
J gene: TRBJ1-3
CDR3 protein: CASSLGDRGSGNTIYF

V gene: TRBV11-2
J gene: TRBJ2-1
CDR3 protein: CASTPRTSGGGNEQFF

V gene: TRBV5-1
J gene: TRBJ1-3
CDR3 protein: CASSPRHNSGNTIYF

V gene: TRBV7-3
J gene: TRBJ2-1
CDR3 protein: CASSPGTSFYNEQFF

V gene: TRBV19
J gene: TRBJ2-1
CDR3 protein: CASSGILGNEQFF

V gene: TRBV5-6
J gene: TRBJ2-3
CDR3 protein: CASSSTWEGPDTQYF

V gene: TRBV7-9
J gene: TRBJ2-1
CDR3 protein: CASSLSFIYEQFF

V gene: TRBV2
J gene: TRBJ2-7
CDR3 protein: CASSLENIGSYEQYF

V gene: TRBV5-4
J gene: TRBJ2-7
CDR3 protein: CASSLSGTGDFEQYF

V gene: TRBV29-1
J gene: TRBJ2-1
CDR3 protein: CSVEVLGQGSDEQFF

V gene: TRBV6-1
J gene: TRBJ1-2
CDR3 protein: CASTNRAEKYGYTF

V gene: TRBV7-9
J gene: TRBJ2-1
CDR3 protein: CASSLGSGRVTEQFF

V gene: TRBV3-1/TRBV3-2
J gene: TRBJ1-2
CDR3 protein: CASSQALRFGGYGYTF

V gene: TRBV11-3
J gene: TRBJ2-7
CDR3 protein: CASSSTFVYSLAGGPYEQYF

V gene: TRBV2
J gene: TRBJ1-4
CDR3 protein: CAGKELAGYEKLFF

V gene: TRBV3-1/TRBV3-2
J gene: TRBJ2-3
CDR3 protein: CASSQDLADTQYF

V gene: TRBV3-1/TRBV3-2
J gene: TRBJ1-4
CDR3 protein: CASSHMGTHTAEKLFF

V gene: TRBV30
J gene: TRBJ2-4
CDR3 protein: CAWRALRGQGETKNIQYF

V gene: TRBV27
J gene: TRBJ1-3
CDR3 protein: CASSPRSSGNTIYF

V gene: TRBV27
J gene: TRBJ2-1
CDR3 protein: CAIRTGQHNEQFF

V gene: TRBV2
J gene: TRBJ1-2
CDR3 protein: CASSGPGQSYGYTF

V gene: TRBV11-3
J gene: TRBJ2-2
CDR3 protein: CASSLGLAANTGELFF

V gene: TRBV10-3
J gene: TRBJ2-2
CDR3 protein: CAIRQAGGSGELFF

V gene: TRBV5-1
J gene: TRBJ1-1
CDR3 protein: CASSLGQGGLNTEAFF

V gene: TRBV5-4
J gene: TRBJ2-7
CDR3 protein: CASSPGEGKFYEQYF

V gene: TRBV3-1/TRBV3-2
J gene: TRBJ2-5
CDR3 protein: CASSTGLAGGETQYF

V gene: TRBV5-8
J gene: TRBJ1-5
CDR3 protein: CASSENTGGDSNQPQHF

V gene: TRBV6-6
J gene: TRBJ2-6
CDR3 protein: CASSPPGAGANVLTF

V gene: TRBV7-9
J gene: TRBJ2-2
CDR3 protein: CASSSPRPGTTLSGELFF